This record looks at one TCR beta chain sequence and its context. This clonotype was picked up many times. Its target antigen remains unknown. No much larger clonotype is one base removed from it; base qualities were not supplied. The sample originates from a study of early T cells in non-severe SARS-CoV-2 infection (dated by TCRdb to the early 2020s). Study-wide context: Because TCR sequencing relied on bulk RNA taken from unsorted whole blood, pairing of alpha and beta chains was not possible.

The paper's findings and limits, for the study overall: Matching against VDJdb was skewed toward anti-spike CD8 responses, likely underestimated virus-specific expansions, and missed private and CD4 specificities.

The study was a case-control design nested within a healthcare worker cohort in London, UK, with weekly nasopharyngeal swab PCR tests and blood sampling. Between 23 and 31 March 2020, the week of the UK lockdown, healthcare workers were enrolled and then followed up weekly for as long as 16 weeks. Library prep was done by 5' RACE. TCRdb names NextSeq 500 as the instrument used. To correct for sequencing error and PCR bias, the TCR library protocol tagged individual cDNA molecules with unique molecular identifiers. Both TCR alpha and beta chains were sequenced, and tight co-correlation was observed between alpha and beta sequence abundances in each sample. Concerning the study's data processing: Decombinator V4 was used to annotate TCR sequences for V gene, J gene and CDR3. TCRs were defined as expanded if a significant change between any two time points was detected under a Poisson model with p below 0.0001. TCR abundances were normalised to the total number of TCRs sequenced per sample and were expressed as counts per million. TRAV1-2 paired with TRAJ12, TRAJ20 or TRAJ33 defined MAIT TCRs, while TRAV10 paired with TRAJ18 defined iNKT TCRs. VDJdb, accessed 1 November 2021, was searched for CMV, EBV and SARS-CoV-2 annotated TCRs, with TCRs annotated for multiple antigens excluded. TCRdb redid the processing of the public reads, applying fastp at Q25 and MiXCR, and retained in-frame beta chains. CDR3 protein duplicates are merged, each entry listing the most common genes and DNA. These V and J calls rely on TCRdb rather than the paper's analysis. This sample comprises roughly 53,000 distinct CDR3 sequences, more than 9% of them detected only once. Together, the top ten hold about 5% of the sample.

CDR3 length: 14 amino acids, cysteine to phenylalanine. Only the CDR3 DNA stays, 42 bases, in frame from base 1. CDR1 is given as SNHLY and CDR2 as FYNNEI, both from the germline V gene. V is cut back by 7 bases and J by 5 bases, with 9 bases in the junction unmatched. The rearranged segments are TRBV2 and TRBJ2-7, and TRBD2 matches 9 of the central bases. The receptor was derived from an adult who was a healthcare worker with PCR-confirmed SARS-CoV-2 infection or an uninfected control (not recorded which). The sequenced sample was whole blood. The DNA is TGTGCCAGCACGCGGGGGGGAGAAACGGACGAGCAGTACTTC. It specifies CASTRGGETDEQYF.